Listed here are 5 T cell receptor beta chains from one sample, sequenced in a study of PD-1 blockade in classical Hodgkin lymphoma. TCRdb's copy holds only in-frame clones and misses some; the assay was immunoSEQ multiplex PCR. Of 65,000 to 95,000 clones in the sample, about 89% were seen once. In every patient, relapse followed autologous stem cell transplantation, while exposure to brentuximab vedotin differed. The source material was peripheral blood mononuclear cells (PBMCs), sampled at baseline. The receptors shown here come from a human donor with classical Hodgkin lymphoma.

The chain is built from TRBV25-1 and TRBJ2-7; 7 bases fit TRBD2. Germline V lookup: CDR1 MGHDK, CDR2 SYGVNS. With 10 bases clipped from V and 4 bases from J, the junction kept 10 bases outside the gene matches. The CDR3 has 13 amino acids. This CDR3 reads CATRGGFTYEQYF. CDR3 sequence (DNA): TGTGCCACCCGGGGAGGGTTCACGTACGAGCAGTACTTC.

The CDR3 loop is CASSMTSGIGAFGEQFF. The CDR3 coding sequence is TGTGCCAGTAGTATGACTAGCGGGATAGGGGCTTTCGGTGAGCAGTTCTTC. The rearrangement uses TRBV19 and TRBJ2-1, with 11 positions matching TRBD2. CDR3 length equals 17 residues. V dropped 3 bases and J dropped 9; count of bases not matched to a gene: 13. CDR1 and CDR2 from the germline V gene are LNHDA and SQIVND (reference sequence).

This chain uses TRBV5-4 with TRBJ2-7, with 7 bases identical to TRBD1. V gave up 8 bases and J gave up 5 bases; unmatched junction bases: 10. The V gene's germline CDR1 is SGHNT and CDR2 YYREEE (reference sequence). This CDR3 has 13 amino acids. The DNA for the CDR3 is TGTGCCAGTCGGCAGCCCGGACAGGACGAGCAGTACTTC. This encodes CASRQPGQDEQYF. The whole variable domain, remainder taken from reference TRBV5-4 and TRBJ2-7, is ETGVTQSPTHLIKTRGQQVTLRCSSQSGHNTVSWYQQALGQGPQFIFQYYREEENGRGNFPPRFSGLQFPNYSSELNVNALELDDSALYLCASRQPGQDEQYFGPGTRLTVT.

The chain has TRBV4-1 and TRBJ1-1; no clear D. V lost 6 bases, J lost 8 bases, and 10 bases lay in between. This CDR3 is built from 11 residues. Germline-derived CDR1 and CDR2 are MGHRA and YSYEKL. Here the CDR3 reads CASSSREEAFF. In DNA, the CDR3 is TGCGCCAGCAGTTCCCGGGAGGAAGCTTTCTTT.

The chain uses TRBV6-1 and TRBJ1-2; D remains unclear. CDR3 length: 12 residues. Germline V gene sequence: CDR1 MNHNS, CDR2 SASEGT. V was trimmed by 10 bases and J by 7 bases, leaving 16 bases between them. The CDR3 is CATETAPPGYTF. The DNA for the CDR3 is TGTGCCACAGAAACAGCTCCTCCTGGCTACACCTTC.